The source of this T cell receptor (beta chain) is a study of blood T cell repertoires in COVID-19. Study information: Sources were T cells, B-cell-depleted T cells, or PBMCs; the material itself was cDNA or gDNA.

Per the original data handling: Counts of nucleated cells, estimated from reference gene primer amplification, were obtained. The protocol was immunoSEQ multiplex PCR, while the TCRdb copy is restricted to in-frame clones and leaves out a portion. That table supplies the V and J calls and clone size; D and trimming were determined from the DNA. The sample lists about 200,000 clones, about 80% occurring once. The recovered donors of Cohort 3 showed two negative PCRs, clearance, or symptom resolution. Germline V gene lookup returns CDR1 LNHDA and CDR2 SQIVND (reference sequence). Trimming took 7 bases from V and 4 from J; bases not matched to a gene: 7. The length of the CDR3 is 14 residues.

The receptor comes from a man aged 40-55 years who had recovered from COVID-19. Source material: PBMCs or T cells enriched from blood (not recorded which). The chain couples TRBV19 to TRBJ1-1; 9 bases match TRBD1. DNA of the CDR3: TGTGCCAGTATTCTCACAGGGGGCGGCACTGAAGCTTTCTTT. As protein: CASILTGGGTEAFF.